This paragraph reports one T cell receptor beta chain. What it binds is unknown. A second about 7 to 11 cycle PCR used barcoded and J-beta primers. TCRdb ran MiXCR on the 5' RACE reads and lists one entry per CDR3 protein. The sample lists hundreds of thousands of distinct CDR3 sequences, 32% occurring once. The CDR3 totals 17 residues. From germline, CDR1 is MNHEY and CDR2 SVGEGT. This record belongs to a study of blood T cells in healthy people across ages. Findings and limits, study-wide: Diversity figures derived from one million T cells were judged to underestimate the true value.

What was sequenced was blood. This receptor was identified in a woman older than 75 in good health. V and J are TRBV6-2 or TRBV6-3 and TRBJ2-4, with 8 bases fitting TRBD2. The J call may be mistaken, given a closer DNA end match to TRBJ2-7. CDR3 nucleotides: TGTGCCAGCAGTTACTGGGCCCCTAGCGGGTCGACCTACGAGCAGTACTTC. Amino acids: CASSYWAPSGSTYEQYF.